Listed here are 30 T cell receptor beta chains from one sample, sequenced in a study of blood T cell repertoires in COVID-19. TCRdb's copy holds only in-frame clones and misses some; the assay was immunoSEQ multiplex PCR. The sample has approximately 270,000 clones, around nine tenths seen once. The sample comprised peripheral blood. The receptor set was obtained from an elderly man with acute or convalescent COVID-19.

This clone was found a few times. The J gene is TRBJ2-7, the V gene TRBV19; 8 bases match TRBD2. Per the germline V gene, CDR1 is LNHDA and CDR2 is SQIVND (reference sequence). Unmatched junction bases numbered 9, after V lost 9 bases and J lost 2 bases. This CDR3 comprises 14 residues. This CDR3 is CASRNTGGTYEQYF. The CDR3 coding sequence is TGTGCCAGCCGTAATACGGGGGGGACCTACGAGCAGTACTTC.

Details on this clone: Other DNA variants within this sample encode the same CDR3. The CDR3 is CASSQVGQGDQPQHF. The CDR3 DNA is TGCGCCAGCAGCCAAGTCGGACAGGGGGATCAGCCCCAGCATTTT. This rearrangement joins TRBV4-1 to TRBJ1-5, with 10 bases fitting TRBD1. Germline loops: CDR1 MGHRA, CDR2 YSYEKL. The CDR3 consists of 15 residues. V shed 1 base and J 5 bases; nucleotides not matched to a gene: 2.

The genes are TRBV29-1 and TRBJ2-3, with 8 bases lining up with TRBD2. Germline CDR1 SQVTM, CDR2 ANQGSEA. The CDR3 contains 14 residues. J gave up 6 bases and V 0 bases, and 5 bases lay outside the gene matches. CDR3 region: CSVEDAGGPDTQYF. CDR3 DNA sequence: TGCAGCGTTGAAGATGCGGGAGGACCGGATACGCAGTATTTT.

The gene calls are TRBV7-2 and TRBJ1-6, with 8 bases fitting TRBD1. This CDR3 is 16 amino acids long. CDR1 and CDR2 (germline): SGHTA, FQGNSA. The trim removed 5 bases at V and 7 bases at J, leaving 10 bases unmatched. The CDR3 bases are TGTGCCAGCAGCCGTTTCCAGGGGGCGCGGAATTCACCCCTCCACTTT. Encoded protein: CASSRFQGARNSPLHF.

CDR3 DNA: TGTGCCAGCAGCCCCCGGTGGGCAGGGGATGAGCAGTACTTC. It translates to CASSPRWAGDEQYF. The chain joins TRBV9 to TRBJ2-7; possibly TRBD1 for D (6 bases). Looked up from germline, CDR1 is SGDLS and CDR2 is YYNGEE. Trimming stripped 4 bases from V and 7 bases from J, with 18 bases between. This CDR3 has 14 amino acids. The full variable domain, rest sourced from reference TRBV9 and TRBJ2-7, is DSGVTQTPKHLITATGQRVTLRCSPRSGDLSVYWYQQSLDQGLQFLIQYYNGEERAKGNILERFSAQQFPDLHSELNLSSLELGDSALYFCASSPRWAGDEQYFGPGTRLTVT.

The rearrangement joins TRBV28 to TRBJ1-2, with D possibly matching TRBD1 (6 bases). Germline V gives CDR1 MDHEN, CDR2 SYDVKM. The CDR3 has 16 amino acids. With 1 base removed from V and 5 bases from J, the gap between germline ends came to 17 bases. Here the CDR3 DNA reads TGTGCCAGCAGTTTATTAGTCGGGGGGCGAGGTTATGGCTACACCTTC. Its protein is CASSLLVGGRGYGYTF.

V is TRBV5-1 and J is TRBJ1-6; D not certain. The CDR3 extends over 15 amino acids. V dropped 7 bases and J dropped 5 bases, with 16 bases sitting between them. Per germline, CDR1 SGHRS and CDR2 YFSETQ. CDR3 loop: CASRVGVRDNSPLHF. The CDR3 DNA sequence: TGCGCCAGCCGGGTGGGAGTTAGAGATAATTCACCCCTCCACTTT.

This sequence joins TRBV27 and TRBJ1-1; the D gene is possibly TRBD1 (5 bases). Germline CDR1 MNHEY, CDR2 SMNVEV (reference sequence). This CDR3 spans 13 amino acids. V was pared by 5 bases and J by 5 bases, with 12 bases between. CDR3 nucleotides: TGTGCCAGCAGTGGGCAGGGTCGGACTGAAGCTTTCTTT. Its protein product is CASSGQGRTEAFF.

The chain uses TRBV2 and TRBJ2-1, with D perhaps TRBD2 (5 bases). CDR1 and CDR2 (germline): SNHLY, FYNNEI. This CDR3 region has 14 residues. V was pared by 3 bases and J by 10 bases, with 16 bases between. In DNA form, the CDR3 reads TGTGCCAGCAGTGAGTATCAGAGCAGAGGGGAGCAGTTCTTC. Its translation is CASSEYQSRGEQFF.

The V gene is TRBV6-5, the J gene TRBJ2-5, with 8 bases aligning to TRBD2. CDR3 size: 15 residues. The germline CDR1 and CDR2 sequences are MNHEY and SVGAGI. The V segment lost 2 bases and the J segment 4 bases; nucleotides outside the gene matches: 6. The CDR3 here is CASSYGGGIRETQYF. DNA of the CDR3: TGTGCCAGCAGTTACGGCGGGGGGATCAGAGAGACCCAGTACTTC.

V and J are TRBV25-1 and TRBJ2-2; maybe TRBD1 (6 bases). Germline lookup yields CDR1 MGHDK and CDR2 SYGVNS. CDR3 length: 13 amino acids. The V gene lost 7 bases and the J gene lost 1 base, with 7 bases spanning the gap. CDR3 DNA sequence: TGTGCCAGCAAGGGACAGAACACCGGGGAGCTGTTTTTT. Translated: CASKGQNTGELFF.

The V call is TRBV6-2 or TRBV6-3, the J call TRBJ1-1, with D tentatively TRBD1 (5 bases). Between the trimmed V and J ends, which lost 0 bases and 1 base, there was a span of 12 bases. The germline gives CDR1 MNHEY, CDR2 SVGEGT. The CDR3 consists of 16 residues. This CDR3 is CASSYSPRQRNTEAFF. CDR3 nucleotide sequence: TGTGCCAGCAGTTACTCTCCCAGACAGAGGAACACTGAAGCTTTCTTT.

This clone is a singleton in its sample. The chain joins TRBV24-1 to TRBJ1-1; TRBD1 aligns across 7 bases. V trimming: 3 bases; J trimming: 0 bases; junction bases outside the gene matches: 15. Germline CDR1 is KGHDR and CDR2 is SFDVKD. This CDR3 comprises 19 residues. The chain's CDR3 is CATSDLPRDRVLMNTEAFF. CDR3 DNA sequence: TGTGCCACCAGTGATCTTCCGAGAGACAGGGTCTTGATGAACACTGAAGCTTTCTTT.

This chain joins TRBV2 and TRBJ1-1; the match to TRBD1 covers 10 bases. The CDR3 has 15 amino acids. Germline V lookup: CDR1 SNHLY, CDR2 FYNNEI. Trimming took 2 bases from V and 4 from J; bases not matched to a gene: 4. The CDR3 DNA is TGTGCCAGCAGTGAACCGGACAGGGGGGCCACTGAAGCTTTCTTT. Protein product: CASSEPDRGATEAFF.

The V gene is TRBV27, the J gene TRBJ1-5; no firm D call. This CDR3 has 14 amino acids. Germline CDR1 is MNHEY and CDR2 is SMNVEV (reference sequence). The V gene lost 3 bases and the J gene lost 3 bases, with 9 bases spanning the gap. In nucleotides, the CDR3 is TGTGCCAGCAGTTTGGGGAGGTTCAATCAGCCCCAGCATTTT. It specifies CASSLGRFNQPQHF.

The gene calls are TRBV7-2 and TRBJ1-5; tentatively, D is TRBD1 (6 bases). The CDR3 has 14 amino acids. Between the trimmed V and J ends, which lost 5 bases and 3 bases, there was a span of 11 bases. Germline V gene sequence: CDR1 SGHTA, CDR2 FQGNSA. CDR3 in DNA: TGTGCCAGCAGCCCCGGGACACCCAATCAGCCCCAGCATTTT. Translation: CASSPGTPNQPQHF.

The chain uses TRBV12-3 or TRBV12-4 and TRBJ2-7; no definite D call. Trimming took off 4 bases at V and 3 bases at J, with 10 bases between the two ends. The CDR3 covers 13 residues. CDR3 DNA sequence: TGTGCCAGCAGTTCCTCCCTTTACTACGAGCAGTACTTC. It specifies CASSSSLYYEQYF.

This clone was observed a few times. J is TRBJ1-2 and V is TRBV25-1, with D perhaps matching TRBD1 (6 bases). Trimming left V 5 bases short and J 6 bases short, with 13 bases between. CDR1 is MGHDK and CDR2 is SYGVNS in the germline V gene. The CDR3 is 13 amino acids. In DNA form, the CDR3 reads TGTGCCAGCAGTTTGGGAGGGGGAAATGGCTACACCTTC. Amino acids: CASSLGGGNGYTF.

Of note for this clone: Other DNA sequences in this specimen translate into the identical CDR3. V is TRBV7-2 and J is TRBJ2-7, with D perhaps TRBD2 (5 bases). V was shortened by 0 bases and J by 0 bases, with 6 bases between the two germline ends. The CDR3 totals 14 residues. Germline loops: CDR1 SGHTA, CDR2 FQGNSA. The CDR3 loop is CASSLARDSYEQYF. The CDR3 nucleotides read TGTGCCAGCAGCTTAGCGAGGGACTCCTACGAGCAGTACTTC.

This clone was detected only a few times. This chain connects TRBV25-1 to TRBJ1-6; TRBD1 matches 8 bases. CDR3 size: 16 residues. V lost 3 bases, J lost 8 bases, and 9 bases stayed unmatched. Looked up from germline, CDR1 is MGHDK and CDR2 is SYGVNS. CDR3 sequence reads: CASSDHRTGWDSPLHF. The DNA for the CDR3 is TGTGCCAGCAGTGATCACAGGACAGGGTGGGATTCACCCCTCCACTTT.

The rearrangement links TRBV7-2 to TRBJ1-1, with D maybe TRBD1 (6 bases). The CDR3 spans 14 residues. Looked up from germline, CDR1 is SGHTA and CDR2 is FQGNSA. The ends were cut back, 3 bases at V and 5 bases at J, with 13 bases in the middle. The CDR3 DNA follows: TGTGCCAGCAGCTTGTCCTCACAGGGAACTGAAGCTTTCTTT. Its protein product is CASSLSSQGTEAFF.

The chain carries TRBV6-5 and TRBJ2-1; TRBD2 is a possible D gene (6 bases). V dropped 5 bases and J dropped 3 bases, with 14 bases sitting between them. The germline CDR1 and CDR2 sequences are MNHEY and SVGAGI. CDR3 length: 15 amino acids. The CDR3: CASSLRDLRYNEQFF. CDR3 nucleotides: TGTGCCAGCAGTCTCCGGGACTTGCGCTACAATGAGCAGTTCTTC.

The genes are TRBV20-1 and TRBJ1-2; TRBD1 matches 7 bases. The CDR3 totals 13 residues. Per the germline V gene, CDR1 is DFQATT and CDR2 is SNEGSKA (reference sequence). The junction had 8 bases not matched to a gene; V was cut back by 3 bases and J by 7 bases. The CDR3 loop is CSASHRGGGGYTF. The DNA of the CDR3 is TGCAGTGCTAGTCACAGGGGCGGTGGTGGCTACACCTTC.

This clone was recorded a few times. The genes are TRBV10-1 and TRBJ1-5; D is unresolved. With 3 bases removed from V and 4 bases from J, the gap between germline ends came to 16 bases. Per germline, CDR1 WNHNN and CDR2 SYGVQD (reference sequence). This CDR3 is built from 16 residues. As DNA, the CDR3 is TGCGCCAGCAGTGAACTACAATTGCTGGTGAATCAGCCCCAGCATTTT. It specifies CASSELQLLVNQPQHF.

This clone was observed once. A read error may produce the germline difference seen at one junction end. The V call is TRBV7-2, the J call TRBJ2-7; TRBD2 matches at 13 bases. CDR3 length equals 15 residues. The germline V gene encodes CDR1 SGHTA and CDR2 FQGNSA. The CDR3, as DNA: TGTGCCAGCAACTTACTAGCGGGAGGGCTAGACGAGCAGTACTTC. It specifies CASNLLAGGLDEQYF.

The chain recombines TRBV5-6 with TRBJ1-4; no reliable D call. Deletions cut 5 bases from V and 0 bases from J, with 11 bases between. CDR3 length equals 15 residues. In germline, CDR1 is SGHDT, CDR2 YYEEEE. The CDR3 region is CASSRSFATNEKLFF. The CDR3 DNA follows: TGTGCCAGCAGTCGGTCTTTTGCAACTAATGAAAAACTGTTTTTT.

V is TRBV7-2 and J is TRBJ2-2; 8 positions match TRBD2. The CDR3 length is 16 residues. Unmatched junction bases numbered 6, after V lost 6 bases and J lost 0 bases. Germline V gene sequence: CDR1 SGHTA, CDR2 FQGNSA. The CDR3 coding sequence is TGTGCCAGCAGAAGGGATAGCGGGACGAACACCGGGGAGCTGTTTTTT. It specifies CASRRDSGTNTGELFF.

The chain recombines TRBV6-2 or TRBV6-3 with TRBJ2-1; no reliable D call. Germline V lookup: CDR1 MNHEY, CDR2 SVGEGT. This CDR3 region has 16 residues. Deletions cut 4 bases from V and 3 bases from J, with 16 bases between. CDR3 protein: CASSSRQRPFYNEQFF. The CDR3 DNA reads as TGTGCCAGCAGTTCGAGGCAGCGACCTTTCTACAATGAGCAGTTCTTC.

This sequence joins TRBV5-1 and TRBJ2-5; D is uncertain. Trimming took 0 bases from V and 5 from J, leaving 8 bases between them. The germline CDR1 and CDR2 sequences are SGHRS and YFSETQ. The CDR3 consists of 13 residues. The CDR3 loop reads CASSLEVEETQYF. The CDR3 nucleotides are TGCGCCAGCAGCTTGGAGGTGGAGGAGACCCAGTACTTC.

The chain employs TRBV18 and TRBJ2-7; TRBD1 matches 7 bases. The CDR3 loop spans 15 amino acids. The V gene end was trimmed by 5 bases and the J gene end by 1 base; junction bases not matched to a gene: 8. Germline V lookup: CDR1 KGHSH, CDR2 LQKENI. In nucleotides, the CDR3 is TGTGCCAGCTCATCTACAGGGGTTTCTTCCTACGAGCAGTACTTC. Translation: CASSSTGVSSYEQYF.